This entry lists 10 T cell receptor beta chains sequenced from one sample in a study of shared clonotypes between healthy human individuals. Only in-frame clones appear in the TCRdb table, and some are missing; sequencing was by immunoSEQ multiplex PCR. The table lists approximately 2.1 million clones, 85% to 95% of them singletons. The sequencing sample was made of naive CD4+ T cells from PBMCs. Described subset: CD45RA+ positively selected. The receptors were sampled from a man younger than 35 in good health. Some clones in this sample may be carry-over from other donors' samples.

The chain combines TRBV4-3 with TRBJ2-7; D unresolved. V lost 5 bases to trimming and J lost 2 bases, with 7 bases between them. The V gene's germline CDR1 is LGHNA and CDR2 YSLEER. CDR3 size: 12 residues. Here the CDR3 DNA reads TGCGCCAGCAGCAGGGATCCCTACGAGCAGTACTTC. It encodes CASSRDPYEQYF.

V usage is TRBV4-1 and J usage is TRBJ1-1, with TRBD1 matching over 8 bases. Looked up from germline, CDR1 is MGHRA and CDR2 is YSYEKL. The CDR3 consists of 17 residues. The ends lost 0 bases at V and 4 bases at J; junction bases unmatched: 10. CDR3 loop: CASSQEGTGLLLTEAFF. The CDR3 DNA follows: TGCGCCAGCAGCCAAGAAGGGACAGGCTTATTACTCACTGAAGCTTTCTTT.

The rearrangement links TRBV5-3 to TRBJ1-3; maybe TRBD1 (5 bases). TRBV5-3 is designated an ORF whose function remains uncertain. The CDR3 sequence is 17 residues long. Trimming took off 3 bases at V and 0 bases at J, with 16 bases between the two ends. The CDR3 DNA is TGTGCCAGAAGCTCCGACAGCTCCTCTGCCTCTGGAAACACCATATATTTT. It encodes CARSSDSSSASGNTIYF.

The genes are TRBV6-5 and TRBJ2-7, with D possibly called TRBD1 or TRBD2 (5 bases each). Germline CDR1 MNHEY, CDR2 SVGAGI. The CDR3 extends over 14 amino acids. V lost 2 bases to trimming and J lost 6 bases, with 14 bases between them. CDR3 sequence: CASSYTRVGSEQYF. CDR3 in DNA: TGTGCCAGCAGTTACACCAGGGTTGGGAGCGAGCAGTACTTC.

The gene calls are TRBV5-1 and TRBJ2-3; TRBD2 aligns across 9 bases. Trimming cost V 1 base and J 1 base; bases outside gene matches: 7. Germline V gene data show CDR1 as SGHRS and CDR2 as YFSETQ. This CDR3 contains 17 residues. CDR3 in DNA: TGCGCCAGCAGCTTGTACGGTGGCGGGAGGGGCACAGATACGCAGTATTTT. Translated: CASSLYGGGRGTDTQYF.

This chain links TRBV27 with TRBJ1-5; 11 nucleotides agree with TRBD1. This CDR3 has 15 residues. Germline assignment: CDR1 MNHEY and CDR2 SMNVEV (reference sequence). Germline trimming cut 3 bases from V and 5 bases from J; bases unmatched to any gene: 3. This CDR3 is CASSFGTGGDQPQHF. In DNA, the CDR3 is TGTGCCAGCAGTTTCGGGACAGGGGGGGATCAGCCCCAGCATTTT.

The chain has TRBV7-9 and TRBJ1-1; a weak D match, TRBD1 (5 bases). The V end lost 2 bases, the J end lost 4 bases, and 14 bases lay between the germline ends. Germline loops: CDR1 SEHNR, CDR2 FQNEAQ (reference sequence). The CDR3 contains 15 residues. The CDR3 spells CASSLMSFGGTEAFF. CDR3 in DNA: TGTGCCAGCAGCTTAATGTCTTTCGGGGGCACTGAAGCTTTCTTT.

The rearrangement uses TRBV6-5 and TRBJ2-7; perhaps TRBD2 as D (5 bases). Germline loops: CDR1 MNHEY, CDR2 SVGAGI. V was shortened by 4 bases and J by 6 bases, with 13 bases between the two germline ends. This CDR3 has 13 residues. The CDR3 DNA sequence: TGTGCCAGCAGTTCCGGGCCGGGGTCCGAGCAGTACTTC. It translates to CASSSGPGSEQYF.

This rearrangement joins TRBV15 to TRBJ1-2; 8 positions match TRBD1. Germline V gene data show CDR1 as LNHNV and CDR2 as YYDKDF (reference sequence). V dropped 3 bases and J dropped 4; count of bases not matched to a gene: 4. The CDR3 is 14 amino acids. In DNA, the CDR3 is TGTGCCACCAGCAGCTGGACAGGGCCCTATGGCTACACCTTC. Its translation: CATSSWTGPYGYTF.

This clone was observed a handful of times. The rearrangement uses TRBV30 and TRBJ1-4; D call uncertain. The CDR3 contains 11 residues. The V end was cut by 2 bases, the J end by 8 bases, with 6 bases between. In germline, CDR1 is GTSNPN, CDR2 SVGIG (reference sequence). CDR3 nucleotides: TGTGCCTGGAGTTTAACAGAAAAACTGTTTTTT. Translating it yields CAWSLTEKLFF.